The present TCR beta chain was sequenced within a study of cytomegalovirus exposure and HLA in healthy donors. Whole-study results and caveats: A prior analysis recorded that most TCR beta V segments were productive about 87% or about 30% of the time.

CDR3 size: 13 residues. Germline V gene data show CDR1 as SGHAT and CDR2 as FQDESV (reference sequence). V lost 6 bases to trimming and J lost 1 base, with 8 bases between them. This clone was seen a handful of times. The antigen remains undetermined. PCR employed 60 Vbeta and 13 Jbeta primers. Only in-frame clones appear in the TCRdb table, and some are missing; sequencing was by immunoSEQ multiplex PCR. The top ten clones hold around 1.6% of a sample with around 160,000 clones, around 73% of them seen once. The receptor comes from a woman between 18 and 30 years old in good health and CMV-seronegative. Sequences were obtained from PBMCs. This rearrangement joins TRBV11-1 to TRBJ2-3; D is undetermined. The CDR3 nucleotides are TGTGCCAGCAGATCCCGGGGCACAGATACGCAGTATTTT. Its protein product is CASRSRGTDTQYF.